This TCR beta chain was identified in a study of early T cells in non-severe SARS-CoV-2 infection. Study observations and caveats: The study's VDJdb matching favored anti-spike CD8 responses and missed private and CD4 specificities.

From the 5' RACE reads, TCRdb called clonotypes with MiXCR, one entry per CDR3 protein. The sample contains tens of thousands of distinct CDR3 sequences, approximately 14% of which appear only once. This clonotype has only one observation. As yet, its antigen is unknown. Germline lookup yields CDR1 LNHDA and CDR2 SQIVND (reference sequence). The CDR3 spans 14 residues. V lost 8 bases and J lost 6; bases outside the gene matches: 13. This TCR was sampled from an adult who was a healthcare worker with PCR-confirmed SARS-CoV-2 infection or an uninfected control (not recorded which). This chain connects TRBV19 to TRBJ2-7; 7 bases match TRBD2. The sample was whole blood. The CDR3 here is CASSMAREVSEQYF. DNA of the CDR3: TGTGCCAGTTCCATGGCCCGGGAGGTCAGCGAGCAGTACTTC.